The 3 T cell receptor beta chains listed next were all sequenced from one sample in a study of shared clonotypes between healthy human individuals. Assay used: immunoSEQ multiplex PCR; TCRdb lists only in-frame clones, some missing. The sample holds 1.5 million to 1.9 million clones, about 98% seen once. Material for sequencing was naive CD4+ T cells sorted from blood. The subset here: CD45RA+ positively selected. Source of these receptors: a man aged 25-45 years in good health.

This chain connects TRBV5-1 to TRBJ2-1, with 11 bases identical to TRBD2. V shed 5 bases and J 1 base; nucleotides not matched to a gene: 5. In germline, CDR1 is SGHRS, CDR2 YFSETQ. The CDR3 has 16 residues. CDR3: CASRPLAGASYNEQFF. DNA for the CDR3: TGCGCCAGCAGACCACTAGCGGGAGCTTCCTACAATGAGCAGTTCTTC.

The J gene is TRBJ2-3, the V gene TRBV7-2; 11 bases agree with TRBD1. Losses at the gene ends were 6 bases for V and 6 bases for J; bases not matched to a gene: 11. CDR1 SGHTA and CDR2 FQGNSA come from the germline V gene. This CDR3 is 16 amino acids long. The CDR3, as DNA: TGTGCCAGCAGAGGACAGGGGGCTCTATTCCGGGATACGCAGTATTTT. Its protein is CASRGQGALFRDTQYF.

The chain has TRBV5-6 and TRBJ2-2, with no clear D. Germline lookup yields CDR1 SGHDT and CDR2 YYEEEE. Trimming removed 5 bases at V and 3 bases at J, with 8 bases between. This CDR3 region has 13 residues. The CDR3 DNA is TGTGCCAGCAGGTCTGGGTACACCGGGGAGCTGTTTTTT. It specifies CASRSGYTGELFF.